The clone carrying this TCR beta chain showed up just once. The source of the sample is a study of T cells in Graves' hyperthyroidism and ophthalmopathy. V gave up 0 bases and J gave up 0 bases, with 6 bases separating them. This CDR3 is built from 14 residues. Germline V lookup: CDR1 SGHDN, CDR2 FVKESK. RNA transcripts served as the template for amplifying TCR beta CDR3 regions. During a first-round RT-PCR of the TCR CDR3, the HTBI primer set was used. Each CDR3 protein is one row after TCRdb ran MiXCR on the multiplex PCR reads. The sample lists more than 500,000 distinct CDR3 sequences; roughly a sixth were seen once.

The chain employs TRBV14 and TRBJ2-7; no definite D call. Sequences were obtained from blood. This clonotype was obtained from a woman aged 30 to 39 with Graves' ophthalmopathy. CDR3 bases: TGTGCCAGCAGCCAAGACAGGTACTCCTACGAGCAGTACTTC. The encoded protein is CASSQDRYSYEQYF.